This T cell receptor (beta chain) was profiled in a study of molecular identifiers for immune sequencing clone quantification. Using its own MiXCR run on the PCR reads, TCRdb lists one record per CDR3 protein. The profile shows some 580,000 distinct CDR3 sequences, over 25% of them singletons. This clonotype was observed at least ten times. V lost 5 bases to trimming and J lost 4 bases; unmatched junction nucleotides: 3. CDR1 is MNHEY, CDR2 SVGEGT, per germline. This CDR3 has 14 amino acids. The rearrangement links TRBV6-2 or TRBV6-3 to TRBJ2-7; 12 bases map to TRBD2. Sequenced input: naive CD8+ T cells from blood, with Jurkat cell RNA spiked in. Subset defined: FACS-sorted CD8+CD4-CCR7+CD45RA+ naive T cells. This TCR was sampled from a human donor in good health. Some libraries in this study had Jurkat cell RNA spiked in. The CDR3 reads CASSQTSGRYEQYF. The CDR3 coding sequence is TGTGCCAGCAGTCAAACTAGCGGGAGGTACGAGCAGTACTTC.